Listed below are T cell receptor beta chains from one sample, sequenced in a study of shared clonotypes between healthy human individuals. Assay used: immunoSEQ multiplex PCR; TCRdb lists only in-frame clones, some missing. The repertoire holds about 520,000 clones, with approximately 82% as singletons. The sequenced material came from PBMCs. Receptors originate from a woman in her forties in good health. Some clones in this sample may be carry-over from other donors' samples. The CDR3 runs from the conserved cysteine through the conserved F or W. The order of the fields is V gene, D gene, clone size, CDR3 length, J gene, CDR3 DNA, CDR3 protein. A D gene is named only where the DNA matches it firmly. The listing skips clone size in some rows; elsewhere it reads once, few, many or a size class.

v_gene: TRBV28
d_gene: TRBD1
abundance: .
len: 15
j_gene: TRBJ1-4
CDR3nt: TGTGCCAGCAGCCGCCCGGGACAGGGGGATGAAAAACTGTTTTTT
CDR3aa: CASSRPGQGDEKLFF

v_gene: TRBV7-3
d_gene: TRBD2
abundance: .
len: 15
j_gene: TRBJ2-2
CDR3nt: TGTGCCAGCAGCTTCGGGACTAGCGGCACCGGGGAGCTGTTTTTT
CDR3aa: CASSFGTSGTGELFF

v_gene: TRBV20-1
d_gene: .
abundance: .
len: 11
j_gene: TRBJ1-1
CDR3nt: TGCAGTGCTAGAGATCGGGGGGAAGCTTTCTTT
CDR3aa: CSARDRGEAFF

v_gene: TRBV7-3
d_gene: TRBD2
abundance: few
len: 16
j_gene: TRBJ2-7
CDR3nt: TGTGCCAGCAGCTTAAGGCAGACTAGCGGGAAGGACGAGCAGTACTTC
CDR3aa: CASSLRQTSGKDEQYF

v_gene: TRBV10-2
d_gene: .
abundance: .
len: 11
j_gene: TRBJ1-2
CDR3nt: TGCGCCAGCAGCACCGCGAGGGGCTACACCTTC
CDR3aa: CASSTARGYTF

v_gene: TRBV5-1
d_gene: TRBD2
abundance: .
len: 15
j_gene: TRBJ2-1
CDR3nt: TGCGCCAGCAGTGTCCTAGCGGGAGCTGGCAATGAGCAGTTCTTC
CDR3aa: CASSVLAGAGNEQFF

v_gene: TRBV15
d_gene: .
abundance: .
len: 15
j_gene: TRBJ1-1
CDR3nt: TGTGCCACCAGCAAGGGCCCGGAGGGGCGCAGTGAAGCTTTCTTT
CDR3aa: CATSKGPEGRSEAFF

v_gene: TRBV25-1
d_gene: TRBD2
abundance: .
len: 14
j_gene: TRBJ2-7
CDR3nt: TGTGCCAGCAGTTCACTAGCGGGAGTCGGCGAGCAGTACTTC
CDR3aa: CASSSLAGVGEQYF

v_gene: TRBV2
d_gene: .
abundance: .
len: 14
j_gene: TRBJ1-2
CDR3nt: TGTGCCAGCAGTGTGGGGCCGAGTCCCTATGGCTACACCTTC
CDR3aa: CASSVGPSPYGYTF

v_gene: TRBV6-6
d_gene: .
abundance: .
len: 16
j_gene: TRBJ2-5
CDR3nt: TGTGCCAGCAGTTACAGGGCGGGAAGGGAACAAGAGACCCAGTACTTC
CDR3aa: CASSYRAGREQETQYF

v_gene: TRBV20-1
d_gene: .
abundance: .
len: 11
j_gene: TRBJ2-4
CDR3nt: TGCAGTGCTAGAGATAGAAACATTCAGTACTTC
CDR3aa: CSARDRNIQYF

v_gene: TRBV7-3
d_gene: .
abundance: .
len: 16
j_gene: TRBJ2-1
CDR3nt: TGTGCCAGCAGCTTAAAGTCGGGGGACAACTACAATGAGCAGTTCTTC
CDR3aa: CASSLKSGDNYNEQFF